The sequence of this T cell receptor (beta chain) was determined in a study of blood T cell repertoires in COVID-19. Whole-study context: Donors in the United States, Italy and Spain gave samples during acute or convalescent COVID-19. In each case, the material was cDNA or gDNA derived from T cells, B-cell-depleted T cells, or PBMCs.

CDR3 size: 13 residues. Germline values: CDR1 MDHEN, CDR2 SYDVKM. V dropped 3 bases and J dropped 7 bases, with 12 bases sitting between them. Authors' methods: It was from reference gene primer amplification that nucleated cell counts were estimated. Generated by immunoSEQ multiplex PCR, the TCRdb table keeps only in-frame clones and is missing some. For V, J and clone size, that table is used; D and trimming come from the DNA. The table shows under 140,000 clones, with roughly 85% occurring only once. The receptor comes from a human donor in a cohort sampled during active COVID-19. The chain links TRBV28 to TRBJ1-2, with a tentative D call TRBD1 (5 bases). Sequencing used peripheral blood. In DNA, the CDR3 is TGTGCCAGCAGTTTCCGGACAAAAACTGGCTACACCTTC. Translating gives CASSFRTKTGYTF.